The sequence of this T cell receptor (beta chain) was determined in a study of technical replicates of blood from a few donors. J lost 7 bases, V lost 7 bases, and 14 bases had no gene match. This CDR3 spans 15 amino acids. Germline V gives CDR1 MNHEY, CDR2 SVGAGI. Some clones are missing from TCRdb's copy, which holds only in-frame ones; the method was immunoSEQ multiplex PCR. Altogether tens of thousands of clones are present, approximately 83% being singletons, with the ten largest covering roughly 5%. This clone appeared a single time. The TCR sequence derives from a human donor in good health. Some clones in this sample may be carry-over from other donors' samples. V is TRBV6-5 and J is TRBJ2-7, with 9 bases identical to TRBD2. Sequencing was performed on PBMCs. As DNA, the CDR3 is TGTGCCAGCACCCGGGGACTAGCCTACCAGGGAGAGCAGTACTTC. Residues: CASTRGLAYQGEQYF.